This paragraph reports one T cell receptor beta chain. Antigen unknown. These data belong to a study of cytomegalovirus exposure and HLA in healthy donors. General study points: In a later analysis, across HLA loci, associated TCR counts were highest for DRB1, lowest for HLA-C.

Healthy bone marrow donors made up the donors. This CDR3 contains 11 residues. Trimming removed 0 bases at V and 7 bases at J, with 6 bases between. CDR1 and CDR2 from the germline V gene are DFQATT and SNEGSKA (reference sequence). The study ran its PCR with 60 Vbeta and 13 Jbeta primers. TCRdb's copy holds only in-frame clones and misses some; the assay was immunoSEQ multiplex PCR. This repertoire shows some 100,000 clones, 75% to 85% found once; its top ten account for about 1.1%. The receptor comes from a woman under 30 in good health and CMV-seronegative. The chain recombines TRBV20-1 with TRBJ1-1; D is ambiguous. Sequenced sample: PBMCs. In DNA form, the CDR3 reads TGCAGTGCTAGAGAGGCAGATGAAGCTTTCTTT. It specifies CSAREADEAFF.